This T cell receptor beta chain was sequenced in a study of T cell repertoires in cytomegalovirus infection. Across the study: It can be stated that public TCR beta signatures indicated CMV infection as well as a matching HLA type.

TCRdb reprocessed the reads via MiXCR and lists one record per CDR3 protein. The sample carries 150,000 to 200,000 distinct CDR3 sequences, about 15% recorded once. Study outcomes and limitations: CMV carriers having the relevant HLA were flagged by cumulative public TCR beta family frequency. HLA-C-restricted TCR beta clonotypes specific for CMV led the ex vivo response.

The germline V gene encodes CDR1 SQVTM and CDR2 ANQGSEA. The CDR3 is made up of 14 amino acids. Trimming removed 2 bases from V and 0 bases from J, with 11 bases in between. In regard to this clonotype: Antigen: not known.

Sequencing was performed on PBMCs. The chain uses TRBV29-1 and TRBJ2-7, with D tentatively TRBD2 (6 bases). The clonotype comes from a human donor in good health (CMV status not recorded). Some clones in this sample may be carry-over from other donors' samples. The CDR3 nucleotides are TGCAGCGTTGAACGCCCGGGGGTCTCCTACGAGCAGTACTTC. Translated: CSVERPGVSYEQYF.